The 3 T cell receptor beta chains below come from one sample, sequenced in a study of blood T cells in healthy people across ages. It was with a sample-barcoded 5' primer and a J-beta primer mix that a second PCR of about 7 to 12 cycles was run. TCRdb re-called the 5' RACE reads through MiXCR, storing one row per CDR3 protein. The sample shows some 1,800,000 distinct CDR3 sequences, 39% of them seen only once. Sequenced input: blood. The receptors here all came from a human donor in good health.

The V call is TRBV7-9, the J call TRBJ1-2; no clear D. The CDR3 runs 15 residues. V was cut by 4 bases and J by 3 bases, with 15 bases left in between. Germline V gene data show CDR1 as SEHNR and CDR2 as FQNEAQ (reference sequence). In nucleotides, the CDR3 is TGTGCCAGCAGCTCCCCGTTGGGTTTGGACTATGGCTACACCTTC. It is translated as CASSSPLGLDYGYTF.

This chain's CDR3 is CASSRDYGTADSPLHF. The CDR3 DNA reads as TGTGCCAGCAGCCGAGACTACGGGACAGCGGATTCACCCCTCCACTTT. The chain employs TRBV6-6 and TRBJ1-6; 7 positions agree with TRBD1. The trim removed 6 bases at V and 8 bases at J, leaving 13 bases unmatched. This CDR3 comprises 16 residues. The germline gives CDR1 MNHNY, CDR2 SVGAGI (reference sequence).

This clonotype was detected many times. This chain links TRBV10-2 with TRBJ2-5; TRBD2 is a possible D gene (6 bases). The CDR3 length is 13 residues. The germline gives CDR1 WSHSY, CDR2 SAAADI. The V end lost 6 bases, the J end lost 0 bases, and 8 bases lay between the germline ends. The CDR3 is CASRGLYQETQYF. CDR3 DNA: TGCGCCAGCAGGGGACTGTACCAAGAGACCCAGTACTTC.